The clone carrying this TCR beta chain was picked up many times. What it binds is unknown. The data originate from a study of blood T cells in healthy people across ages. A second PCR of 7 to 11 cycles used a sample-barcoded 5' primer and a J-beta primer mix. TCRdb used MiXCR to reprocess the 5' RACE reads, holding one entry per CDR3 protein. The sample lists about 670,000 distinct CDR3 sequences; 35% to 50% were seen once. Total RNA extracted from each sample amounted to at least 6 micrograms. Study-wide results and caveats: Naive CD4+ cell counts and diversity both ran higher in long-lived than in aged donors.

This TCR was sampled from a man of 80 years or more in good health. Sequenced sample: blood.

The CDR3 DNA sequence: TGTGCCAGCAGCCAAGTAGGGGCGCCCTACGAGCAGTACTTC. Translated: CASSQVGAPYEQYF. The V and J genes are TRBV4-2 and TRBJ2-7; a possible D gene is TRBD1 (5 bases). Germline-derived CDR1 and CDR2 are LGHNA and YNFKEQ. The CDR3 sequence is 14 residues long. Trimming cost V 1 base and J 2 bases, with 9 bases left between them.